This TCR beta chain derives from a study of blood T cells in healthy people across ages. A J-beta primer mix and a sample-barcoded 5' primer were used in a second PCR of about 7 to 12 cycles. One entry per CDR3 protein results from TCRdb running MiXCR on the 5' RACE reads. This table has roughly 800,000 distinct CDR3 sequences, 25% to 30% appearing once. V dropped 2 bases and J dropped 8 bases, with 13 bases sitting between them. The CDR3 sequence is 14 residues long. A further study also used this sample, focusing on T cells of mothers and their children. In that study: The shaping of TCR recombination output by thymic selection is similar in related and unrelated pairs. Slightly, though not significantly, more overlap was seen in related than in unrelated mother-child pairs.

The receptor was derived from a boy aged 5-17 years in good health. The chain is built from TRBV12-3 or TRBV12-4 and TRBJ2-1; D assignment may be TRBD1 or TRBD2 (6 bases each). Sequencing input: blood. The CDR3, as DNA: TGTGCCAGCAGTTTACTAGCGCCAGGGGATGAGCAGTTCTTC. Translating it yields CASSLLAPGDEQFF.